The rows below give T cell receptor beta chains drawn from one sample of a study of beta chain features in type 1 diabetes. The protocol was immunoSEQ multiplex PCR, while the TCRdb copy is restricted to in-frame clones and leaves out a portion. The sample consists of fewer than 650,000 clones, roughly a sixth of them appearing once. What was sequenced was naive CD4+ T cells from blood. These receptors originate from a man aged 18 to 35 in good health. The CDR3 runs from the conserved cysteine through the conserved F or W. A D gene is named only where the DNA matches it firmly. For some rows the clone size is stated as once, few or many, or as a class when expanded; others skip it.

V	D	size	J	DNA	CDR3
TRBV5-4	TRBD1	few	TRBJ1-2	TGTGCCAGCAGCCGGGACAGGGGGTATGGCTACACCTTC	CASSRDRGYGYTF
TRBV10-3	.	.	TRBJ1-1	TGTGCCATCAGTGAGTCCCGGGCCGGGAACACTGAAGCTTTCTTT	CAISESRAGNTEAFF
TRBV11-1	.	few	TRBJ2-1	TGTGCCAGCAGCCCTGGGACCACGGGCAATGAGCAGTTCTTC	CASSPGTTGNEQFF
TRBV11-2	.	few	TRBJ2-7	TGTGCCAGCAGCTTGGGGTTCTCCTACGAGCAGTACTTC	CASSLGFSYEQYF
TRBV30	TRBD1	.	TRBJ2-7	TGTGCCTGGAGTAGGGGGCCCTACGAGCAGTACTTC	CAWSRGPYEQYF
TRBV6-5	TRBD1	.	TRBJ2-3	TGTGCCAGCAGAAAGACAGGGACAGATACGCAGTATTTT	CASRKTGTDTQYF
TRBV5-1	.	.	TRBJ2-7	TGCGCCAGCAGCTGGGGCCAGGGGTACGAGCAGTACTTC	CASSWGQGYEQYF
TRBV7-7	TRBD1	few	TRBJ2-5	TGTGCTAGCAGCTTAGGTCCAGGGGGCGAAGAGACCCAGTACTTC	CASSLGPGGEETQYF
TRBV9	.	few	TRBJ2-3	TGTGCCAGCAGCTTGAGCTACAGTGGCACAGATACGCAGTATTTT	CASSLSYSGTDTQYF
TRBV7-3	.	.	TRBJ1-1	TGTGCCAGCAGCTTAGCAGGAGGTGTGACTGAAGCTTTCTTT	CASSLAGGVTEAFF
TRBV28	.	.	TRBJ2-7	TGTGCCAGCAGAAGTCCGGGTACATACTACGAGCAGTACTTC	CASRSPGTYYEQYF
TRBV5-6	TRBD2	.	TRBJ2-7	TGTGCCAGCAGCTTGGGGTCCCTAGCGGTCTCCTACGAGCAGTACTTC	CASSLGSLAVSYEQYF
TRBV5-4	TRBD1	few	TRBJ1-1	TGTGCCAGCAGCTTCGACAGGGGGCGCGGGAACACTGAAGCTTTCTTT	CASSFDRGRGNTEAFF
TRBV28	.	.	TRBJ2-7	TGTGCCAGCACAGACCCGCAGCCCCTCAAGGAGCAGTACTTC	CASTDPQPLKEQYF
TRBV7-6	.	.	TRBJ1-5	TGTGCCAGCAGCTCTAGGGTCAATCAGCCCCAGCATTTT	CASSSRVNQPQHF
TRBV7-2	.	.	TRBJ2-1	TGTGCCAGCAGCTTAGTAGCGGGACAGCGCCCTATATACAATGAGCAGTTCTTC	CASSLVAGQRPIYNEQFF
TRBV5-4	TRBD2	few	TRBJ2-7	TGTGCCAGCAGCGTAGCGGGTAGCCCCTACGAGCAGTACTTC	CASSVAGSPYEQYF
TRBV7-2	TRBD1	.	TRBJ2-2	TGTGCCAGCAGCTTCTACAGGGGAAGCACCGGGGAGCTGTTTTTT	CASSFYRGSTGELFF
TRBV18	.	.	TRBJ1-1	TGTGCCAGCTCACCATCGGGTGGGATCATAAAAGCTTTCTTT	CASSPSGGIIKAFF
TRBV6-4	TRBD1	.	TRBJ1-2	TGTGCCAGCAGTGAAAACAGGGGAGGCTATGGCTACACCTTC	CASSENRGGYGYTF
TRBV28	TRBD1	few	TRBJ1-1	TGTGCCAGCAGTTTATCTTCCGTGAGGGGGCATGAAGCTTTCTTT	CASSLSSVRGHEAFF
TRBV28	TRBD1	many	TRBJ2-1	TGTGCCAGCAGGGAGTGGGGACAGGGAGTCAATGAGCAGTTCTTC	CASREWGQGVNEQFF
TRBV7-6	.	few	TRBJ1-1	TGTGCCAGCAGCCCCCCAGGGATACTCTTGAACACTGAAGCTTTCTTT	CASSPPGILLNTEAFF
TRBV20-1	.	few	TRBJ2-3	TGCAGTGCCCCGGGGAGGGATACGCAGTATTTT	CSAPGRDTQYF
TRBV7-9	.	few	TRBJ2-3	TGTGCCAGCAGCTTAAGCGATACGCAGTATTTT	CASSLSDTQYF
TRBV7-7	TRBD1	few	TRBJ2-7	TGTGCCAGCAGCTTAGGACAGGGCCTCGTCTACGAGCAGTACTTC	CASSLGQGLVYEQYF
TRBV18	.	few	TRBJ1-2	TGTGCCAGCTCATCCCGGGACTCTAATGGCTACACCTTC	CASSSRDSNGYTF
TRBV10-3	TRBD1	few	TRBJ2-3	TGTGCCATCACCCGGGACAGGGATAGAGATACGCAGTATTTT	CAITRDRDRDTQYF
TRBV5-6	.	.	TRBJ2-6	TGTGCCAGCAGCTACGAGGGCTCTGGGGCCAACGTCCTGACTTTC	CASSYEGSGANVLTF
TRBV7-8	.	.	TRBJ2-5	TGTGCCAGCAGCTTAGGAGTGGAGGGGACCCAGTACTTC	CASSLGVEGTQYF
TRBV15	.	.	TRBJ2-1	TGTGCCACCAGCAGAGATAAGCAGGGAGGCAATGAGCAGTTCTTC	CATSRDKQGGNEQFF
TRBV11-3	.	few	TRBJ2-2	TGTGCCAGCAGCTTAAGTTTTCAGGGTGGCACCGGGGAGCTGTTTTTT	CASSLSFQGGTGELFF
TRBV7-9	.	few	TRBJ1-3	TGTGCCAGCAGCTCCGGACAGACTCCTGGAAACACCATATATTTT	CASSSGQTPGNTIYF
TRBV15	.	few	TRBJ1-5	TGTGCCACCAGCAGAGATCTTTCTGTAGGCCTGAGACAGCCCCAGCATTTT	CATSRDLSVGLRQPQHF
TRBV6-1	.	.	TRBJ2-7	TGTGCCAGCAGTGAAGTTGGGAGGCTTGACTACGAGCAGTACTTC	CASSEVGRLDYEQYF
TRBV29-1	TRBD1	few	TRBJ1-2	TGCAGCGTTTCGGGACAGGGTATCTCTGGCTACACCTTC	CSVSGQGISGYTF
TRBV2	TRBD1	.	TRBJ1-2	TGTGCCAGCAGCGTGACCGGGACAGGGGCGGAAGGCTACACCTTC	CASSVTGTGAEGYTF
TRBV27	TRBD2	few	TRBJ2-7	TGTGCCAGCAGACTAGCGGGAGCTCCCTACGAGCAGTACTTC	CASRLAGAPYEQYF
TRBV18	TRBD2	few	TRBJ2-7	TGTGCCAGCTCACCAGGGGCTAGCGGGTACGAGCAGTACTTC	CASSPGASGYEQYF
TRBV7-8	TRBD2	.	TRBJ2-4	TGTGCCAGCAGCTTAGGGAAGACTAGCCCTTTCGGATTTGATCAGTACTTC	CASSLGKTSPFGFDQYF
TRBV7-9	.	few	TRBJ1-5	TGTGCCAGCAGCCAGGACACTACTTCCAATCAGCCCCAGCATTTT	CASSQDTTSNQPQHF
TRBV19	TRBD2	.	TRBJ2-3	TGTGCCAGTGCCCGAGGGACTAGCGACACAGATACGCAGTATTTT	CASARGTSDTDTQYF
TRBV7-2	TRBD1	.	TRBJ2-5	TGTGCCAGCAGCCCAGGACAGGGGTGGGGAGAGACCCAGTACTTC	CASSPGQGWGETQYF
TRBV5-4	.	few	TRBJ1-2	TGTGCCAGCAGCGTGGGAGGAGGGGGGAACTATGGCTACACCTTC	CASSVGGGGNYGYTF
TRBV6-7	.	.	TRBJ2-3	TGTGCCAGCACCCAACGGTCAAGGAACACAGATACGCAGTATTTT	CASTQRSRNTDTQYF
TRBV6-6	.	few	TRBJ2-5	TGTGCCAGCAGTCTTGGGGCAGAGACCCAGTACTTC	CASSLGAETQYF
TRBV9	.	.	TRBJ2-7	TGTGCCAGCAGCGTAGCCAGTGGGCCCCAAGGGGACGAGCAGTACTTC	CASSVASGPQGDEQYF
TRBV7-2	.	few	TRBJ2-7	TGTGCCAGCAGCCTGGCCAGGGCCGTTTACGAGCAGTACTTC	CASSLARAVYEQYF
TRBV19	.	.	TRBJ2-5	TGTGCCAGTAGTCGGACCCCGGGTTCACAAGAGACCCAGTACTTC	CASSRTPGSQETQYF
TRBV2	.	.	TRBJ2-3	TGTGCCAGCAGTGAAGCAGGGCTCTCAGATACGCAGTATTTT	CASSEAGLSDTQYF